The entry that follows covers one T cell receptor (beta chain) sequence. This specimen belongs to a study of T cell responses to AZD1222 COVID-19 vaccine. Germline-derived CDR1 and CDR2 are SGHRS and YFSETQ. The CDR3 has 15 amino acids. The ends were cut back, 6 bases at V and 7 bases at J, with 20 bases in the middle. Sequenced by immunoSEQ multiplex PCR; TCRdb stores in-frame clones only, minus some. The sample lists approximately 90,000 clones; approximately 88% were seen once. The rearrangement uses TRBV5-1 and TRBJ2-1; tentatively, D is TRBD1 (6 bases). This material consisted of peripheral blood, taken on day 0 of AZD1222 vaccination. The TCR was taken from an adult in good health. The DNA of the CDR3 is TGCGCCAGCAATACGGGCCGGAACCAGGGGAATGAGCAGTTCTTC. This sequence encodes CASNTGRNQGNEQFF.